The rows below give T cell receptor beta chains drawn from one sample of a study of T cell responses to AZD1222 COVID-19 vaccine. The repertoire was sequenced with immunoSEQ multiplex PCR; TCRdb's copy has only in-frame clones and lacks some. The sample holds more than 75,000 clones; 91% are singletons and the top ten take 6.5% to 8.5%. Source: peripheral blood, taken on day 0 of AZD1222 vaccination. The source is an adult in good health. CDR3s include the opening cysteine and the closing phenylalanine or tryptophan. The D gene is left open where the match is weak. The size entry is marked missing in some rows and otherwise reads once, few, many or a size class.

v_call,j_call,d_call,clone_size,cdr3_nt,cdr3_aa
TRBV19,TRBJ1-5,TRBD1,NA,TGTGCCAGTAGTGAAACAGGGGGAATCGGCAATCAGCCCCAGCATTTT,CASSETGGIGNQPQHF
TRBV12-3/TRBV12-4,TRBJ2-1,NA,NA,TGTGCCAGCAGCGATAAGTTCTTC,CASSDKFF
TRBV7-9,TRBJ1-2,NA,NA,TGTGCCAGCAGCTTAAGCGATAGAGGCTACACCTTC,CASSLSDRGYTF
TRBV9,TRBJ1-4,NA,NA,TGTGCCAGCAGCGCCCGGGACCGGGCTTATGAAAAACTGTTTTTT,CASSARDRAYEKLFF
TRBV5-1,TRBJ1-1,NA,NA,TGCGCCAGCAGCTTGAAGGGACCTATGAACACTGAAGCTTTCTTT,CASSLKGPMNTEAFF
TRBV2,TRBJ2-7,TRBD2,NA,TGTGCCAGCAGCGGGACTAGCGGCTACGAGCAGTACTTC,CASSGTSGYEQYF
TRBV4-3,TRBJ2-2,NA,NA,TGCGCCAGCAGCCAATCCCCAGCGGGGAACACCGGGGAGCTGTTTTTT,CASSQSPAGNTGELFF
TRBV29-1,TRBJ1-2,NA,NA,TGCAGCGTTGGGCGGGACAACTATGGCTACACCTTC,CSVGRDNYGYTF
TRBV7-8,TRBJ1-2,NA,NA,TGTGCCAGCAGCTTAGAAGAGGGTCAACAGCCGCGGGATGGCTACACCTTC,CASSLEEGQQPRDGYTF
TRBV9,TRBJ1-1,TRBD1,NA,TGTGCCAGCAGCGCAGGGGGCTCAGGAACCGGAGCTGAAGCTTTCTTT,CASSAGGSGTGAEAFF
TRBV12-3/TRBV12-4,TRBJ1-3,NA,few,TGTGCCAGCCGGTGGGGTGGAAACACCATATATTTT,CASRWGGNTIYF
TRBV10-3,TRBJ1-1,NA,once,TGTGCCATCAGCCCGACAGGAGACACTGAAGCTTTCTTT,CAISPTGDTEAFF
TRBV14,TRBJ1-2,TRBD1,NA,TGTGCCAGCAGCGTCGGACAGGCCTATGGCTACACCTTC,CASSVGQAYGYTF
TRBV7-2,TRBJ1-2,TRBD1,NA,TGTGCCAGCAGCTCGGGACAGGGGGCACACTATGGCTACACCTTC,CASSSGQGAHYGYTF
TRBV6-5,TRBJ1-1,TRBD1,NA,TGTGCCAGCAGCCGCGGGACAGCTACTGGGGCTTTCTTT,CASSRGTATGAFF